Listed below are T cell receptor beta chains from one sample, sequenced in a study of cytomegalovirus exposure and HLA in healthy donors. Produced via immunoSEQ multiplex PCR; TCRdb's table is partial and in-frame only. The sample lists under 130,000 clones, around 77% occurring once. The sample comprised PBMCs. The receptor source for this set is a man aged 45-65 years in good health and CMV-seropositive. Each CDR3 is given with its conserved first and last residue. The D gene is left open where the match is weak. Size values are once, few and many counts, or a class for expanded clones, and some rows have none.

v_call	clone_size	d_call	j_call	cdr3_aa	cdr3_nt
TRBV19	NA	TRBD1	TRBJ2-2	CASSATGQGASTGELFF	TGTGCCAGTAGTGCGACGGGACAGGGGGCGTCCACCGGGGAGCTGTTTTTT
TRBV6-1	few	TRBD1	TRBJ2-2	CASSEGTGDTGELFF	TGTGCCAGCAGTGAAGGGACAGGGGACACCGGGGAGCTGTTTTTT
TRBV28	NA	NA	TRBJ2-5	CASSFRVGETQYF	TGTGCCAGCAGTTTCAGGGTAGGGGAGACCCAGTACTTC
TRBV6-4	once	TRBD2	TRBJ2-4	CARTRGGAKNIQYF	TGTGCCAGGACCCGGGGGGGGGCCAAAAACATTCAGTACTTC
TRBV10-3	NA	TRBD1	TRBJ1-5	CAISPDGTGYNQPQHF	TGTGCCATCAGCCCCGATGGGACAGGGTACAATCAGCCCCAGCATTTT
TRBV6-5	NA	NA	TRBJ1-5	CASSFGGLNQPQHF	TGTGCCAGCTCTTTTGGGGGGTTAAATCAGCCCCAGCATTTT
TRBV9	NA	NA	TRBJ2-1	CASSARQGGDNEQFF	TGTGCCAGCAGCGCCAGACAGGGAGGTGACAATGAGCAGTTCTTC
TRBV7-2	few	TRBD2	TRBJ2-7	CASSFSGGSYEQYF	TGTGCCAGCAGCTTTAGCGGGGGCTCCTACGAGCAGTACTTC
TRBV27	NA	TRBD2	TRBJ2-5	CASSLLGGLAGGLWETQYF	TGTGCCAGCAGTCTTTTGGGGGGACTAGCGGGAGGGCTTTGGGAGACCCAGTACTTC
TRBV7-6	NA	NA	TRBJ1-5	CASSLDWGDQPQHF	TGTGCCAGCAGCTTAGACTGGGGGGATCAGCCCCAGCATTTT
TRBV5-6	NA	TRBD2	TRBJ2-1	CASSGTSIEQFF	TGTGCCAGCAGCGGGACTAGCATTGAGCAGTTCTTC
TRBV9	NA	NA	TRBJ1-1	CASSSQAVMNTEAFF	TGTGCCAGCAGTTCACAGGCAGTCATGAACACTGAAGCTTTCTTT
TRBV7-2	NA	NA	TRBJ2-3	CASSLAGGTSTDTQYF	TGTGCCAGCAGCTTAGCTGGGGGGACTAGCACAGATACGCAGTATTTT
TRBV6-5	NA	NA	TRBJ2-5	CASSLRGTQYF	TGTGCCAGCAGTCTTAGGGGGACCCAGTACTTC
TRBV19	NA	TRBD2	TRBJ2-3	CASAGGVGLAGSRDTQYF	TGTGCCAGCGCAGGGGGCGTAGGACTAGCGGGGTCCCGGGATACGCAGTATTTT